A selection of T cell receptor beta chains follows, all from one sample in a study of CD8 T cells in ankylosing spondylitis. TCRdb fed the 5' RACE reads into MiXCR, producing one record per CDR3 protein. The data contain 750,000 to 850,000 distinct CDR3 sequences, around 11% of them singletons. The sample was blood, either unsorted or a sorted T cell fraction (not recorded which). These receptors came from a male donor with ankylosing spondylitis. Both conserved end residues are part of each CDR3. D genes are given only for firm matches. Clone size is given for some rows only: seen once, a few or many times, or a class if the clone is expanded.

cdr3_nt	cdr3_aa	d_call	clone_size	v_call	j_call
TGTGCCAGCAGCAGGGGGCAGAGCTATGGCTACACCTTC	CASSRGQSYGYTF	TRBD1	NA	TRBV7-2	TRBJ1-2
TGTGCCAGCAGTTTAACCCCTGTTAGCTCCTATAATTCACCCCTCCACTTT	CASSLTPVSSYNSPLHF	NA	few	TRBV7-2	TRBJ1-6
TGTGCCACCAGCCCCCAGGAAATATACTACGAGCAGTACTTC	CATSPQEIYYEQYF	NA	few	TRBV15	TRBJ2-7
TGTGCCAGCGGCCGGGACAGGGCAAACACCGGGGAGCTGTTTTTT	CASGRDRANTGELFF	TRBD1	few	TRBV7-3	TRBJ2-2
TGCAGTGCTCGGGACCGCTATTCCTATGGCTACACCTTC	CSARDRYSYGYTF	NA	few	TRBV20-1	TRBJ1-2
TGCGCCAGCAACCCTTTGGGGGGGAGCTCCTACGAGCAGTACTTC	CASNPLGGSSYEQYF	TRBD2	NA	TRBV5-1	TRBJ2-7
TGCGCCAGCAGTATTCAGGGTCGTCTAGAGACCCAGTACTTC	CASSIQGRLETQYF	NA	few	TRBV5-1	TRBJ2-5
TGTGCCAGCAAGGAGGGCAGGGCGTTAGGTAGCAATCAGCCCCAGCATTTT	CASKEGRALGSNQPQHF	NA	few	TRBV2	TRBJ1-5
TGTGCCAGCAGCTATAACAGAAACTACGAGCAGTACTTC	CASSYNRNYEQYF	NA	NA	TRBV7-2	TRBJ2-7
TGTGCCAGCAGTTTTGAGCGGGAGCCCCCCCACAATGAGCAGTTCTTC	CASSFEREPPHNEQFF	TRBD2	few	TRBV6-5	TRBJ2-1
TGCGCCACCACGACAGGGACGTATACCTACGAGCAGTACTTC	CATTTGTYTYEQYF	TRBD1	few	TRBV10-2	TRBJ2-7
TGTGCCAGCAGTTTACAGACCCTTCGGTACGAGCAGTACTTC	CASSLQTLRYEQYF	NA	NA	TRBV28	TRBJ2-7
TGCGCCAGCAGCTCGGGGACAGGGGGCTACGAGCAGTACTTC	CASSSGTGGYEQYF	TRBD1	many	TRBV5-1	TRBJ2-7
TGTGCCAGCAGCTCATACCGGGTTCTTAACTATGGCTACACCTTC	CASSSYRVLNYGYTF	NA	NA	TRBV7-2	TRBJ1-2
TGTGCCAGCAGCCTAGCGGGGCACCGCTACGAGCAGTACTTC	CASSLAGHRYEQYF	TRBD2	once	TRBV7-2	TRBJ2-7
TGTGCCAGCAGCTTAGCTCGGCTAGCGGGATCCCTCAGGTTCTTC	CASSLARLAGSLRFF	TRBD2	NA	TRBV7-2	TRBJ2-1
TGCGCCAGCAGCTTGGAGGGCGCGGATGAGCAGTTCTTC	CASSLEGADEQFF	NA	few	TRBV5-1	TRBJ2-1
TGTGCCAGCAGCTTCAGCAGGAGGGGGTATGGCTACACCTTC	CASSFSRRGYGYTF	NA	few	TRBV7-9	TRBJ1-2
TGTGCCAGCAGTTTATGGCCCTCAAACAATGAGCAGTTCTTC	CASSLWPSNNEQFF	NA	many	TRBV12-3/TRBV12-4	TRBJ2-1
TGCAGTGCTAGGAGGGCTAGCGGGAGTAATACCTACGAGCAGTACTTC	CSARRASGSNTYEQYF	TRBD2	few	TRBV20-1	TRBJ2-7
TGTGCCAGCAGAGGTAGCGGGAGGTCTTACAATGAGCAGTTCTTC	CASRGSGRSYNEQFF	TRBD2	NA	TRBV6-1	TRBJ2-1
TGCGCCAGCAGCCCAAGAGGAGGACTAGCGGAAGAGACCCAGTACTTC	CASSPRGGLAEETQYF	TRBD2	many	TRBV4-3	TRBJ2-5
TGTGCCAGCAGCCCGGGGACTATCACAACCGGGGAGCTGTTTTTT	CASSPGTITTGELFF	TRBD2	NA	TRBV7-3	TRBJ2-2
TGTGCCAACTCAGGGGTCTCGTGGGGGGCGAACACTGAAGCTTTCTTT	CANSGVSWGANTEAFF	NA	NA	TRBV18	TRBJ1-1
TGTGCCAGCAGAATTGGGGACACCTCTGAAAAACTGTTTTTT	CASRIGDTSEKLFF	NA	few	TRBV6-1	TRBJ1-4
TGCGCCAGCAGCTTGAGGACAGCCAGCTTTGGGAACACTGAAGCTTTCTTT	CASSLRTASFGNTEAFF	NA	few	TRBV5-1	TRBJ1-1
TGCAGTGCAATCAAATCGGGGGAGACCCAGTACTTC	CSAIKSGETQYF	NA	few	TRBV20-1	TRBJ2-5
TGCAGTGCAACAACGGGACGAGAAGGTTCCGGGGAGCTGTTTTTT	CSATTGREGSGELFF	NA	NA	TRBV20-1	TRBJ2-2
TGCAGTGCACGGGACTGGGGTGACAATGAGCAGTTCTTC	CSARDWGDNEQFF	NA	NA	TRBV20-1	TRBJ2-1
TGTGCTAGTGGTTTGGGGGGACTAGCGGAGAGCACAGATACGCAGTATTTT	CASGLGGLAESTDTQYF	TRBD2	NA	TRBV12-5	TRBJ2-3
TGCGCCAGCAGCTTGATCGGGACTAGACACCAAGAGACCCAGTACTTC	CASSLIGTRHQETQYF	TRBD2	NA	TRBV5-1	TRBJ2-5
TGCGCCAGCAGCCCAGGCCTTCGGGGCGGCTACACTGAAGCTTTCTTT	CASSPGLRGGYTEAFF	NA	NA	TRBV5-1	TRBJ1-1
TGCAGTTCCCAGGGGAGGCTGAAAGAGACCCAGTACTTC	CSSQGRLKETQYF	NA	NA	TRBV20-1	TRBJ2-5
TGTGCCAGCAGTAGCGGGGGCGCCTATGAGCAGTTCTTC	CASSSGGAYEQFF	TRBD2	NA	TRBV6-2/TRBV6-3	TRBJ2-1
TGTGCCAGCACGGGACAGACGGAGGAGACCCAGTACTTC	CASTGQTEETQYF	TRBD1	NA	TRBV2	TRBJ2-5
TGTGCCAGCATGCGGGACACCTCTTCAAATTCTGAAGCTTTCTTT	CASMRDTSSNSEAFF	NA	NA	TRBV2	TRBJ1-1
TGTGCCAGCAGTTTAGTGGGCAGGGACGAGCAGTACTTC	CASSLVGRDEQYF	NA	NA	TRBV12-3/TRBV12-4	TRBJ2-7